This TCR beta chain was recovered during a study of T-cell memory formation after mild COVID-19. Study-level information: The TCR clusters were mostly specific to one donor. Overall study findings and caveats: Day 15 to 85 contracting clones showed balanced CD4/CD8; day 15 to 37 expanders favored CD4+. Nothing confirmed that second-wave clones peaking on day 37 were specific for SARS-CoV-2.

About this clonotype itself: No antigen is known for it.

The CDR3 is 15 residues long. V lost 4 bases and J lost 4, with 11 bases in between. The V gene's germline CDR1 is SGHAT and CDR2 FQNNGV. Constant-segment primers served in 5'RACE that generated TCR alpha and TCR beta cDNA libraries bearing sample barcodes and UMIs. TCRdb redid the calling of the 5' RACE reads with MiXCR, one entry per CDR3 protein. The table has 160,000 or so distinct CDR3 sequences, less than 40% seen once. The J gene is TRBJ2-6, the V gene TRBV11-2; D might be TRBD1 (6 bases). The material sequenced was PBMCs or a T cell subset sorted from them (not recorded which). The clonotype was recovered from an adult woman who had mild COVID-19 (a few samples of this study predate the infection). Cell type and time point are not known. The CDR3 nucleotides read TGTGCCAGCAGCTCTAGGGGGACCGGGGCCAACGTCCTGACTTTC. It codes for CASSSRGTGANVLTF.